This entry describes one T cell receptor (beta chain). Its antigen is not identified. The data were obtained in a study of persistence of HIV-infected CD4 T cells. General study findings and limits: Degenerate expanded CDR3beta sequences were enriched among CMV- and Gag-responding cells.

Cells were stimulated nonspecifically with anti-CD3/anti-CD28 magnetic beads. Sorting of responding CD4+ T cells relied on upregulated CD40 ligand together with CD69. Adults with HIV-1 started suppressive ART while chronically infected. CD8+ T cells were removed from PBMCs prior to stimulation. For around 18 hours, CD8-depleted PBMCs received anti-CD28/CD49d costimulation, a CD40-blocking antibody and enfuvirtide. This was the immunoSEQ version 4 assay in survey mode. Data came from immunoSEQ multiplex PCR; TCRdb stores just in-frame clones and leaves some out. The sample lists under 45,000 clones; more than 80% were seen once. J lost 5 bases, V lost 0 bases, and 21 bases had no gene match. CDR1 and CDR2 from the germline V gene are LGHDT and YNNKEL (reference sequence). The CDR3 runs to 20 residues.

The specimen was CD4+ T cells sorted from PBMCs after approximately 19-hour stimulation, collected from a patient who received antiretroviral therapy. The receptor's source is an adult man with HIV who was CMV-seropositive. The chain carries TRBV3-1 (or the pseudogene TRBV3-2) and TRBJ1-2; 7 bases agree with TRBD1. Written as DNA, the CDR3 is TGTGCCAGCAGCCAAGAAGTCACGCCCCGAGGGGGGGACAGTAATTATGGCTACACCTTC. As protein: CASSQEVTPRGGDSNYGYTF.